This passage covers 32 T cell receptor beta chains from one sample sequenced in a study of T cell repertoires in cytomegalovirus infection. Their antigens are not known. TCRdb called the reads again in MiXCR, with one record for every CDR3 protein. Counted here are 340,000 or so distinct CDR3 sequences, 25% occurring once; the ten biggest clones make up 13%. The sample here was cultured PBMCs, taken from culture after CMV antigen stimulation. These TCRs come from a human donor in good health (CMV status not recorded). Some clones in this sample may be carry-over from other donors' samples.

The rearrangement uses TRBV7-2 and TRBJ1-2; 9 nucleotides match TRBD1. With V trimmed by 3 bases and J by 6 bases, 8 bases remained unmatched. CDR1 and CDR2 (germline): SGHTA, FQGNSA. This CDR3 contains 15 residues. The CDR3 DNA is TGTGCCAGCAGCTTTACCCGGGACAGGGCTAATGGCTACACCTTC. It yields the protein CASSFTRDRANGYTF.

This chain uses TRBV7-9 with TRBJ1-1, with D unresolved. The CDR3 spans 14 residues. Germline lookup yields CDR1 SEHNR and CDR2 FQNEAQ (reference sequence). V lost 6 bases and J lost 5, with 16 bases in between. CDR3 amino acids: CASSLNLEATEAFF. CDR3 DNA: TGTGCCAGCAGTTTAAATCTGGAAGCTACTGAAGCTTTCTTT.

This clonotype was seen repeatedly, ten times or more. The chain recombines TRBV11-3 with TRBJ2-5; D is possibly TRBD2 (5 bases). From germline, CDR1 is SGHNT and CDR2 YENEEA. The CDR3 has 14 amino acids. V lost 5 bases, J lost 4 bases, and 14 bases lay in between. The CDR3 coding sequence is TGTGCCAGCAGCCGAGGGAGCTTAGGAGAGACCCAGTACTTC. It yields the protein CASSRGSLGETQYF.

This clonotype was detected a few times. This chain uses TRBV5-6 with TRBJ2-3; D gene ambiguous. Trimming removed 1 base at V and 6 bases at J, with 12 bases between. CDR3 size: 14 residues. Germline CDR1 is SGHDT and CDR2 is YYEEEE. The CDR3 DNA reads as TGTGCCAGCAGCTTGCGGCGTCGGGCGGATACGCAGTATTTT. It encodes CASSLRRRADTQYF.

V is TRBV7-6 and J is TRBJ2-7; TRBD2 is a possible D gene (6 bases). In germline, CDR1 is SGHVS, CDR2 FNYEAQ. CDR3 length: 15 residues. The V gene lost 1 base and the J gene lost 6 bases, with 16 bases spanning the gap. In DNA form, the CDR3 reads TGTGCCAGCAGCTTAGATGCGGGAATGGGGGTCGAGCAGTACGTC. Translating it yields CASSLDAGMGVEQYV.

In this sample, this clonotype turned up a few times. The chain has TRBV27 and TRBJ2-3, with 7 bases lining up with TRBD1. The germline V gene encodes CDR1 MNHEY and CDR2 SMNVEV (reference sequence). CDR3 length: 14 amino acids. Trimming at V came to 4 bases and at J to 5 bases, leaving 6 bases not matched to a gene. As DNA, the CDR3 is TGTGCCAGCAGTTCCAAGACAGGGATAGATACGCAGTATTTT. It encodes CASSSKTGIDTQYF.

The chain has TRBV7-9 and TRBJ2-1; D gene uncertain. The CDR3 has 13 amino acids. V dropped 0 bases and J dropped 8 bases, with 8 bases sitting between them. In germline, CDR1 is SEHNR, CDR2 FQNEAQ (reference sequence). CDR3 coding DNA: TGTGCCAGCAGCTTAGCGGATTTCTATGAGCAGTTCTTC. Translating gives CASSLADFYEQFF. The full variable domain, its missing parts supplied by reference TRBV7-9 and TRBJ2-1, is DTGVSQNPRHKITKRGQNVTFRCDPISEHNRLYWYRQTLGQGPEFLTYFQNEAQLEKSRLLSDRFSAERPKGSFSTLEIQRTEQGDSAMYLCASSLADFYEQFFGPGTRLTVL.

This clonotype was detected a few times. The chain has TRBV6-1 and TRBJ2-7; 11 bases match TRBD1. With 7 bases clipped from V and 7 bases from J, the junction kept 12 bases outside the gene matches. The CDR3 extends over 15 amino acids. Germline-derived CDR1 and CDR2 are MNHNS and SASEGT. CDR3 nucleotide sequence: TGTGCCAGCACCGACCCCGGACAGGGGGCTTGGGAGCAGTACTTC. Encoded protein: CASTDPGQGAWEQYF.

This clonotype came up many times. V gene TRBV12-3 or TRBV12-4 combines with J gene TRBJ2-1, with D hard to call. CDR3 length: 14 residues. Trimming cost V 2 bases and J 2 bases, with 7 bases left between them. CDR3 in amino acids: CASSLPETYNEQFF. In DNA form, the CDR3 reads TGTGCCAGCAGTTTACCCGAGACCTACAATGAGCAGTTCTTC.

This clonotype showed up just a few times. The chain links TRBV6-5 to TRBJ1-1, with D possibly being TRBD1 (5 bases). The CDR3 runs to 15 residues. CDR1 and CDR2 (germline): MNHEY, SVGAGI. V gave up 2 bases and J gave up 0 bases, with 10 bases separating them. The CDR3 coding sequence is TGTGCCAGCAGTTACGGCGGGGCGCTGAACACTGAAGCTTTCTTT. This sequence encodes CASSYGGALNTEAFF.

This clonotype was counted only a few times. The chain links TRBV7-2 to TRBJ2-2; D might be TRBD2 (6 bases). V lost 4 bases, J lost 4 bases, and 16 bases lay in between. The CDR3 spans 16 residues. Germline V gene lookup returns CDR1 SGHTA and CDR2 FQGNSA. The CDR3 sequence: CASSWLARRATGELFF. CDR3 DNA sequence: TGTGCCAGCAGCTGGCTGGCACGGAGGGCCACCGGGGAGCTGTTTTTT.

This clonotype was recorded at least ten times. The chain is built from TRBV7-2 and TRBJ2-3; 13 positions match TRBD2. V dropped 3 bases and J dropped 1; count of bases not matched to a gene: 4. The CDR3 is 17 amino acids. CDR1 SGHTA and CDR2 FQGNSA come from the germline V gene. The CDR3 coding sequence is TGTGCCAGCAGCTTCAGTGGACTAGCGGGAGGCACAGATACGCAGTATTTT. As protein: CASSFSGLAGGTDTQYF.

The V and J genes are TRBV18 and TRBJ2-2; D remains ambiguous. The CDR3 loop spans 15 amino acids. Germline assignment: CDR1 KGHSH and CDR2 LQKENI. V shed 4 bases and J shed 1 base, with 10 bases lying between them. The CDR3, as DNA: TGTGCCAGCTCACTGGGCGGCATGAACACCGGGGAGCTGTTTTTT. Its protein product is CASSLGGMNTGELFF.

This clonotype occurred a few times. The V and J genes are TRBV9 and TRBJ2-1, with D uncertain. Germline values: CDR1 SGDLS, CDR2 YYNGEE. The CDR3 has 15 residues. V lost 0 bases, J lost 0 bases, and 7 bases lay in between. DNA for the CDR3: TGTGCCAGCAGCGTAGAGGGCGGCTCCTACAATGAGCAGTTCTTC. Protein product: CASSVEGGSYNEQFF.

V gene TRBV12-3 or TRBV12-4 combines with J gene TRBJ1-6; the D is unclear. The CDR3 is made up of 12 amino acids. Trimming cost V 6 bases and J 7 bases, with 7 bases left between them. CDR3 sequence: CASRRMNSPLHF. The CDR3 region has the DNA TGTGCCAGCAGACGAATGAATTCACCCCTCCACTTT.

The J gene is TRBJ2-1, the V gene TRBV5-1; 9 positions agree with TRBD2. Per the germline V gene, CDR1 is SGHRS and CDR2 is YFSETQ. Trimming at V came to 4 bases and at J to 3 bases, leaving 5 bases not matched to a gene. This CDR3 is built from 15 residues. The CDR3 is CASSTGTSLYNEQFF. CDR3 bases: TGCGCCAGCAGCACCGGGACTAGCCTCTACAATGAGCAGTTCTTC.

The chain is built from TRBV7-3 and TRBJ2-6; D possibly uses TRBD1 or TRBD2 (5 bases each). There are 16 residues in the CDR3. The germline gives CDR1 SGHTA, CDR2 FQGTGA. V dropped 5 bases and J dropped 0 bases, with 11 bases sitting between them. Here the CDR3 DNA reads TGTGCCAGCAGCCGGGACCACAACTCTGGGGCCAACGTCCTGACTTTC. Its protein is CASSRDHNSGANVLTF.

This chain joins TRBV15 and TRBJ2-1, with TRBD2 matching over 8 bases. V shed 0 bases and J 8 bases; nucleotides not matched to a gene: 12. CDR1 and CDR2 from the germline V gene are LNHNV and YYDKDF (reference sequence). This CDR3 has 17 amino acids. The CDR3 here is CATSRELRLALQDEQFF. The CDR3, as DNA: TGTGCCACCAGCAGAGAATTGAGACTAGCGCTCCAAGATGAGCAGTTCTTC.

The chain couples TRBV19 to TRBJ2-3, with 15 bases that match TRBD2. The V gene's germline CDR1 is LNHDA and CDR2 SQIVND (reference sequence). The CDR3 totals 18 residues. The trim removed 5 bases at V and 2 bases at J, leaving 8 bases unmatched. The CDR3, as DNA: TGTGCCAGTAGTCATATCGGGACTAGCGGGAGGACCACAGATACGCAGTATTTT. Encoded protein: CASSHIGTSGRTTDTQYF. Looking up the rest from reference TRBV19 and TRBJ2-3 gives the full variable domain: DGGITQSPKYLFRKEGQNVTLSCEQNLNHDAMYWYRQDPGQGLRLIYYSQIVNDFQKGDIAEGYSVSREKKESFPLTVTSAQKNPTAFYLCASSHIGTSGRTTDTQYFGPGTRLTVL.

This chain joins TRBV27 and TRBJ1-6; D is possibly TRBD1 (5 bases). V lost 6 bases and J 1 base, leaving 13 bases between the germline ends. This CDR3 spans 16 amino acids. The V gene's germline CDR1 is MNHEY and CDR2 SMNVEV (reference sequence). CDR3 DNA: TGTGCCAGCAGGAGCGACAGATTATCCTATAATTCACCCCTCCACTTT. Amino acid sequence: CASRSDRLSYNSPLHF.

At least ten counts were recorded for this clonotype. The gene calls are TRBV7-6 and TRBJ2-1; 10 nucleotides line up with TRBD2. The CDR3 is 14 amino acids. The V and J ends lost 4 bases and 12 bases, in that order; junction bases with no gene match: 9. CDR1 and CDR2 from the germline V gene are SGHVS and FNYEAQ. The DNA of the CDR3 is TGTGCCAGCAGCTCCCTAGCGGGAGACACCGGGCAGTTCTTC. As protein: CASSSLAGDTGQFF.

DNA of the CDR3: TGTGCCAGCAGGGGACAGGGGGAACGTGTTGGTGGCTACACCTTC. It codes for CASRGQGERVGGYTF. J is TRBJ1-2 and V is TRBV12-3 or TRBV12-4; 11 bases match TRBD1. CDR3 length: 15 residues. The V gene end was trimmed by 6 bases and the J gene end by 7 bases; junction bases not matched to a gene: 10.

The rearrangement links TRBV6-5 to TRBJ1-3; D is unclear. The ends were cut back, 4 bases at V and 8 bases at J, with 15 bases in the middle. CDR3 size: 14 residues. The germline V gene encodes CDR1 MNHEY and CDR2 SVGAGI. CDR3 sequence reads: CASSFSPSGDTIYF. The CDR3 nucleotides read TGTGCCAGCAGTTTTAGCCCCTCCGGCGACACCATATATTTT.

This clonotype was seen more than once but under ten times. V and J are TRBV19 and TRBJ2-1; perhaps TRBD2 as D (5 bases). Trimming left V 3 bases short and J 10 bases short, with 22 bases between. Germline CDR1 reads LNHDA; CDR2 reads SQIVND (reference sequence). The CDR3 length is 16 residues. CDR3 DNA sequence: TGTGCCAGTAGTATGCGTCGGGTGGGAGCTAAGAGGGAGCAGTTCTTC. It yields the protein CASSMRRVGAKREQFF.

This clonotype was observed at least ten times. For the CDR3, the DNA is TGTGCCAGCAGCTCTGGGGTGGGGGGCTCACCCCTCCACTTT. It yields the protein CASSSGVGGSPLHF. The chain combines TRBV7-2 with TRBJ1-6; TRBD1 might be the D (6 bases). The germline V gene has CDR1 SGHTA and CDR2 FQGNSA. The CDR3 has 14 amino acids. Between the trimmed V and J ends, which lost 4 bases and 10 bases, there was a span of 14 bases.

This clonotype occurred many times. The chain joins TRBV7-2 to TRBJ2-2; perhaps TRBD1 as D (6 bases). The germline V and J ends were trimmed by 0 bases and 0 bases, with 8 bases remaining between them. The CDR3 extends over 16 amino acids. CDR1 SGHTA and CDR2 FQGNSA come from the germline V gene. The CDR3 sequence: CASSLAGASNTGELFF. In DNA, the CDR3 is TGTGCCAGCAGCTTAGCGGGGGCATCGAACACCGGGGAGCTGTTTTTT.

The chain combines TRBV6-1 with TRBJ2-7; 7 bases fit TRBD1. In germline, CDR1 is MNHNS, CDR2 SASEGT. This CDR3 comprises 14 residues. Losses at the gene ends were 5 bases for V and 0 bases for J; bases not matched to a gene: 4. The CDR3 coding sequence is TGTGCCAGCAGTTACCGGGACAGCTCCTACGAGCAGTACGTC. Its protein product is CASSYRDSSYEQYV.

Ten or more counts support this clonotype. The rearrangement links TRBV28 to TRBJ2-7; 9 bases line up with TRBD2. V shed 6 bases and J 4 bases; nucleotides not matched to a gene: 7. The CDR3 is made up of 14 amino acids. Germline lookup yields CDR1 MDHEN and CDR2 SYDVKM. CDR3 DNA: TGTGCCAGCAGCCCAACTAGCGGGTGGTACGAGCAGTACTTC. Translated, it gives CASSPTSGWYEQYF.

Comment on this clonotype: A much larger clonotype is one base distant, so this may be a read error. As the CDR3 is not closed by the conserved phenylalanine or tryptophan, this likely results from a read error. The chain combines TRBV7-8 with TRBJ2-2; D gene ambiguous. Germline CDR1 SGHVS, CDR2 FQNEAQ. This CDR3 contains 13 residues. V was trimmed by 4 bases and J by 6 bases, leaving 9 bases between them. CDR3 in amino acids: CASSSREAGELFL. CDR3 sequence (DNA): TGTGCCAGCAGCTCGCGAGAGGCCGGGGAGCTGTTTCTT.

This clonotype was seen many times. The rearrangement uses TRBV7-2 and TRBJ2-2; perhaps TRBD1 as D (5 bases). Germline V gene sequence: CDR1 SGHTA, CDR2 FQGNSA. The CDR3 runs 14 residues. Trimming took off 2 bases at V and 3 bases at J, with 7 bases between the two ends. The CDR3 coding sequence is TGTGCCAGCAGCTTAAGGGGTGACACCGGGGAGCTGTTTTTT. As protein: CASSLRGDTGELFF.

This chain connects TRBV29-1 to TRBJ2-2; D perhaps matches TRBD2 (5 bases). The germline V gene has CDR1 SQVTM and CDR2 ANQGSEA. The CDR3 sequence is 15 residues long. V was pared by 0 bases and J by 1 base, with 9 bases between. The CDR3 is CSVEDPRVNTGELFF. The CDR3 nucleotides read TGCAGCGTTGAAGATCCGAGGGTGAACACCGGGGAGCTGTTTTTT.

This clonotype was seen a few times. The rearrangement joins TRBV28 to TRBJ2-7; the D is unclear. V lost 2 bases, J lost 2 bases, and 4 bases lay in between. The CDR3 is made up of 12 amino acids. The germline V gene has CDR1 MDHEN and CDR2 SYDVKM. For the CDR3, the DNA is TGTGCCAGCAGTTTACTAGCCTACGAGCAGTACTTC. Protein product: CASSLLAYEQYF.